This TCR beta chain derives from a study of molecular identifiers for immune sequencing clone quantification. Study-wide points: Spiked Jurkat TCR RNA originating from one cell could reportedly be identified amid one million naive cells. Should identical TCR molecules share a barcode, the sizes of highly expanded clones could be underestimated.

CDR3 size: 20 residues. J was trimmed by 5 bases and V by 3 bases; bases with no gene match: 17. Germline CDR1 is SGDLS and CDR2 is YYNGEE. This clonotype has a count of ten or more. The target antigen is unknown. Input for naive CD8 libraries was about 17,000 to 1,100,000 sorted cells; the RNA fraction used was 10%, 30% or 50%. Libraries of bulk TCR were made by previously described methods (with listed TCR primers). TCRdb passed the PCR reads through MiXCR, listing each CDR3 protein once. The sample holds roughly 630,000 distinct CDR3 sequences, 25% seen once. This TCR was sampled from a human donor in good health. Some libraries in this study had Jurkat cell RNA spiked in. This chain joins TRBV9 and TRBJ2-3; 14 positions agree with TRBD2. The specimen was naive CD8+ T cells from blood, with Jurkat cell RNA spiked in. Subset denoted: FACS-sorted CD8+CD4-CCR7+CD45RA+ naive T cells. The CDR3 region is CASSAAGLAGVSLAGDTQYF. Written as DNA, the CDR3 is TGTGCCAGCAGCGCAGCGGGACTAGCGGGAGTAAGTTTGGCGGGAGATACGCAGTATTTT.